The present entry profiles one TCR beta chain with its context. Its antigen target is currently unknown. Base qualities are not recorded, but no much larger clone differs from it by a single base. Other DNA variants within this sample encode the same CDR3. TCR CDR3 regions were amplified from genomic DNA by multiplex PCR using the deep immunoSEQ assay. Extracted genomic DNA from each cell subset was distributed evenly across all wells of several immunoSEQ 96-well plates, and each plate was treated as a replicate. Each replicate PCR for sorted subsets received 200 ng genomic DNA, equal to tens of thousands of T cell genomes. The purified libraries were quantified using a Qubit 3.0 fluorometer, sized with a Bioanalyzer 2100, and then quantified again using the KAPA Library Quantification kit. A separate single-read 150-cycle Illumina NextSeq 550 flow cell was used to sequence each immunoSEQ 96-well plate. Under the source paper's analysis protocol: The immunoSEQ output contained only junctional sequences without quality scores, so filtering could not match that applied to full-length reads. Sequences were annotated with PyIR, a Python wrapper for IgBLAST v1.9, and V/J genes and CDR3 were assigned using IMGT germline references. Any read was removed if the V/J assignment was weak (E-value above 1e-6), the CDR3 was missing, or the read contained stop codons, out-of-frame junctions, or ambiguous translated residues. A V3J clonotype was defined by an identical inferred V gene, J gene, and CDR3 amino acid sequence. To compute the percentage overlap between repertoires, the number of shared unique clonotypes was divided by the size of the smaller repertoire. Three approaches were used to assess repertoire richness: RTK rarefaction, the Chao1 estimator, and Recon v2.1 estimates of unobserved clonotypes. Generation probabilities for all TCRbeta clonotypes obtained by the gDNA method from a handful of donors were computed using OLGA. TCRdb obtained this table from immuneACCESS and retained in-frame rearrangements with V and J assigned. These tables miss some clones; where compared with another copy, unresolved V genes account for less than half of the shortfall, and the remainder is unexplained. V and J calls and clone size are those listed in that table; D and trimming were worked out from the DNA. This sample has millions of clones in its table, and approximately 90% of those were observed once. The leading ten clones occupy about 0.13% of the sample.

The sample belongs to a study of shared clonotypes between healthy human individuals (dated by TCRdb to 2018 to 2020). About the study as a whole: Three men and a couple of women, aged 18 to 49 years, made up the cohort. For each donor, CD4 naive and CD4 memory were each run on three plates, CD8 naive on two plates, and CD8 memory on one plate. Blood TCR repertoires of about five healthy adults were deeply sequenced to estimate repertoire size and the extent of clonotype sharing between individuals. To increase sequencing depth and limit assay-specific biases, TCR repertoire library preparation and sequencing were carried out by different laboratories using diverse techniques. Each donor's leukapheresis produced roughly between about 0.8 and 8.9 billion PBMCs.

Per the germline V gene (reference sequence), MNHEY is the CDR1 and SMNVEV is the CDR2. From cysteine to phenylalanine, the CDR3 is 14 amino acids long. Only the CDR3 region is kept as DNA, spanning 42 bases read in frame from base 1. A distance of 10 bases separates the germline ends of V and J, which lose 3 bases and 2 bases respectively. Paper-wide results and their limitations: Clonotypes shared by all four sorted-subset donors showed higher generation probabilities than non-shared clonotypes. Sampling was limited to blood, and TCR repertoires in tissue likely differ from TCR repertoires in blood. Naive subsets generally had larger estimated clonotype richness than memory subsets. The genetic and exposure-history diversity represented was limited by the small number of donors. Rarefaction of sorted-subset datasets indicated incomplete sequencing despite the large sequencing depth. Pairwise subsampling indicated that sequencing depth was expected to affect the degree of clonotype sharing among donors. Sharing across four donors was observed for around 5% of naive CD4, less than 4% of naive CD8, over 2% of memory CD4, and around 0.44% of memory CD8 clonotypes.

The donors were healthy, HIV-negative adults with no recently reported acute infections or vaccinations. Every donor was a Caucasian adult residing in Nashville, Tennessee, USA. CD4+ T cells were enriched by magnetic negative selection; naive cells were then positively selected on CD45RA, and the negative fraction formed the memory subset. Blood was collected by leukapheresis, and PBMCs were isolated by Ficoll-Histopaque density gradient centrifugation and then cryopreserved in liquid nitrogen vapor phase. Analytical flow cytometry was used to check the purity and quantity of every magnetically sorted T cell population. Genomic DNA was isolated from every sorted fraction and measured by UV absorbance on a Nanodrop 2000c.

This sequence originates from a man aged 18 to 30 in good health. The sample consisted of naive CD4+ T cells sorted from blood. The cell subset or site label for this specimen denotes: CD45RA+ positively selected. In this chain, TRBV27 is recombined with TRBJ1-2; matching of 6 bases hints at TRBD1 as the D gene. The sequenced DNA is TGTGCCAGCAGTTTGGGGGCTGGAAACTATGGCTACACCTTC. The translation is CASSLGAGNYGYTF.